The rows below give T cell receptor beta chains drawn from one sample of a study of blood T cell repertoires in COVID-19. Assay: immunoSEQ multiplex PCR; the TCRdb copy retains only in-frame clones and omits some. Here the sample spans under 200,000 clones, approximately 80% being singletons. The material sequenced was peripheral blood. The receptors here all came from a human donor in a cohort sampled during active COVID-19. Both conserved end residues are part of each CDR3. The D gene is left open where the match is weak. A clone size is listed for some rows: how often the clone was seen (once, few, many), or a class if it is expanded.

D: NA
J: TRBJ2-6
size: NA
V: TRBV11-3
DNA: TGTGCCAGCAGCCGAGGCACGGGGGCCAACGTCCTGACTTTC
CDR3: CASSRGTGANVLTF

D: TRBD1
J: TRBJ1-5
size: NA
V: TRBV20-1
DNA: TGCAGTGTTAGTCAGGGGGCGGGGTATAGCAATCAGCCCCAGCATTTT
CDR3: CSVSQGAGYSNQPQHF

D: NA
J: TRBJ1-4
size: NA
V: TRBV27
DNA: TGTGCCAGCAGCCATACAGGGCCTAGGGGTGAAAAACTGTTTTTT
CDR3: CASSHTGPRGEKLFF

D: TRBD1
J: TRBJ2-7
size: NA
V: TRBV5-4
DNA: TGTGCCAGCAGCGTGGGACAGGTCCGCGAGCAGTACTTC
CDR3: CASSVGQVREQYF

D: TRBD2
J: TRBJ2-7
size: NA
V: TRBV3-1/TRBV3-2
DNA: TGTGCCAGCAGCCTGCAGCGGGGGGAGCAGTACTTC
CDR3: CASSLQRGEQYF

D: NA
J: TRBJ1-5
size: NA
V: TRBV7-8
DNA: TGTGCCAGCAGCTTAGTTTCGAGTAGCAATCAGCCCCAGCATTTT
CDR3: CASSLVSSSNQPQHF

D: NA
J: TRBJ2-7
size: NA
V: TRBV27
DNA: TGTGCCAGCACTCGCGCGTGGTCCAACTCCTACGAGCAGTACTTC
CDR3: CASTRAWSNSYEQYF

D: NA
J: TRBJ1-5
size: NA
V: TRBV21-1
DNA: TGTGCCAGCAGCCGACACGGGACAGCACAGCCCCAGCATTTT
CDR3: CASSRHGTAQPQHF

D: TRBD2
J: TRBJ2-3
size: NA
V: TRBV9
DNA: TGTGCCAGCAAACCGAGGGCGGGGGGAGCAGATACGCAGTATTTT
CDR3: CASKPRAGGADTQYF

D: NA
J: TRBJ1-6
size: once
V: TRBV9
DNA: TGTGCCAGCAGCCGGTGGGGGGGGGAAAATTCACCCCTCCACTTT
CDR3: CASSRWGGENSPLHF

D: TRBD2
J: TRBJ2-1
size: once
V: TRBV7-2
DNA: TGTGCCAGCAGCTTGTTTCGGGGGGACTCCTACAATGAGCAGTTCTTC
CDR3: CASSLFRGDSYNEQFF

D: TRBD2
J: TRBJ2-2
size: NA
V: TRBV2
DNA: TGTGCCAGCAGTGAATGGTATACTAGCGGGAGTCGCCGGGAGCTGTTTTTT
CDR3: CASSEWYTSGSRRELFF

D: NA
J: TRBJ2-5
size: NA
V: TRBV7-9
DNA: TGTGCCAGCAGCTACGGACAAAACCAAGAGACCCAGTACTTC
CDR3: CASSYGQNQETQYF

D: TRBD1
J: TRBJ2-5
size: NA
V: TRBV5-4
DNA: TGTGCCAGCAGCCTGGGACAGGGAGGAGAGACCCAGTACTTC
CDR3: CASSLGQGGETQYF

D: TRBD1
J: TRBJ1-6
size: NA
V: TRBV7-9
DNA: TGTGCCAGCAGCTTAACAGGGGTCAATTCACCCCTCCACTTT
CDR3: CASSLTGVNSPLHF

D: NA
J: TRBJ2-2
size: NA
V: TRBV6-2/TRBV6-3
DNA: TGTGCCAGCAGTTCCGGACAGCTCACGAACACCGGGGAGCTGTTTTTT
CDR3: CASSSGQLTNTGELFF

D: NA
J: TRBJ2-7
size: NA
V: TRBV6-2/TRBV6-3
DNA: TGTGCCAGCAGTTCCGCGGACAGTTCCTACGAGCAGTACTTC
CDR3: CASSSADSSYEQYF

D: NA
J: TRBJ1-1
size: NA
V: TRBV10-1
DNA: TGCGCCAGCAGTGAGTCCCCAGCAGGGTTGAACACTGAAGCTTTCTTT
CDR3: CASSESPAGLNTEAFF

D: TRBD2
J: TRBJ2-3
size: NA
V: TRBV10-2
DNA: TGCGCCAGCAGACTAGCGGGTTCTTACACAGATACGCAGTATTTT
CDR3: CASRLAGSYTDTQYF

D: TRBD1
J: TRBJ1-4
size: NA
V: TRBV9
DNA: TGTGCCAGCAGCGCCCGGACAGGGGGCGCATTAGAGGAAAAACTGTTTTTT
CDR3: CASSARTGGALEEKLFF

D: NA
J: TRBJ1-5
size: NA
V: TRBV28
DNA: TGTGCCAGCGCGGAAAATAGCAATCAGCCCCAGCATTTT
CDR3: CASAENSNQPQHF

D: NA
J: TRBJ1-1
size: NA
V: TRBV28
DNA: TGTGCCAGCAGTTTAGTACAGGAGAAAGCTTTCTTT
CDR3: CASSLVQEKAFF

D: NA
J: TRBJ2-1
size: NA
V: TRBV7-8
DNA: TGTGCCAGCAGCTTAACTGGCGAGCGGTACAAAGGTGAGCAGTTCTTC
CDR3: CASSLTGERYKGEQFF

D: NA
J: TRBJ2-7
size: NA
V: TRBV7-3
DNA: TGTGCCAGCAGCGCCCCGGAGAGCTCCTACGAGCAGTACTTC
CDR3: CASSAPESSYEQYF

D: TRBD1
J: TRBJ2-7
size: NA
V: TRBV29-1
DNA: TGCAGCGCCGGGACAGGGAAGAACGAGCAGTACTTC
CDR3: CSAGTGKNEQYF

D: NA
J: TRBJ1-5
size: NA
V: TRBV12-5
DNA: TGTGCTACCAACGCAGGGGGCAATCAGCCCCAGCATTTT
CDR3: CATNAGGNQPQHF

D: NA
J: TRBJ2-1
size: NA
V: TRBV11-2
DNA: TGTGCCAGCAGCTTAGAGGACTACGACAATGAGCAGTTCTTC
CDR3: CASSLEDYDNEQFF

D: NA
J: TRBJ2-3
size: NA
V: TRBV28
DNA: TGTGCCAGCAGTTTATCAGGGCGGCATACGCAGTATTTT
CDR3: CASSLSGRHTQYF

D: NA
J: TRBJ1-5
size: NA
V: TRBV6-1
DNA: TGTGCCAGCAGTGAAACAGGGTTGGCAAAGGGACAGCCCCAGCATTTT
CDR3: CASSETGLAKGQPQHF

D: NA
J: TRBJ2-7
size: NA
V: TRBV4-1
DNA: TGCGCCAGCAGCCAAGAAACGTTGCGGGACCCCTGGGAGCAGTACTTC
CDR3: CASSQETLRDPWEQYF

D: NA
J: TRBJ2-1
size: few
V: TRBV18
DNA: TGTGCCAGCTCAGCTCAGGGGAGGGTTTACAATGAGCAGTTCTTC
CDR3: CASSAQGRVYNEQFF

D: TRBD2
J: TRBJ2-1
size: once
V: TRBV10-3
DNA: TGTGCCATCAGTGAGTTGACTAGCGCGCACTACAATGAGCAGTTCTTC
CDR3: CAISELTSAHYNEQFF

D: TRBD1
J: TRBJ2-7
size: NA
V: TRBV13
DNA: TGTGCCAGCAGCTTAGTTACCGACAGGGCCTACGAGCAGTACTTC
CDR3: CASSLVTDRAYEQYF

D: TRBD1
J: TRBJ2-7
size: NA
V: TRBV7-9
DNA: TGTGCCAGCAGCCTAGCCGTCGGACAGGGGCGGCACGAGCAGTACTTC
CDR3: CASSLAVGQGRHEQYF

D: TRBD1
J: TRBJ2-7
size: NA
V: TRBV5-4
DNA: TGTGCCAGCAGCAAAGGGACAGGCATCGCCTACGAGCAGTACTTC
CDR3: CASSKGTGIAYEQYF

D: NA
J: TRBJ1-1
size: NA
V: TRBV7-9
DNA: TGTGCCAGCAGCTCCGAACCGGGGGAGGGGAACACTGAAGCTTTCTTT
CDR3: CASSSEPGEGNTEAFF

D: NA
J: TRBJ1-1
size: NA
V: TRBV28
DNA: TGTGCCAGCCTCGGGACACGGAACACTGAAGCTTTCTTT
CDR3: CASLGTRNTEAFF

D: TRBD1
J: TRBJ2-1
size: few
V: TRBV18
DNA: TGTGCCAGCTCCCCGGACAGGGGGCATTACAATGAGCAGTTCTTC
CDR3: CASSPDRGHYNEQFF

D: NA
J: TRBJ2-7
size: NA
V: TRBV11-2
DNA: TGTGCCAGCAGCTTCCCTCCTAGCAGCTCCTACGAGCAGTACTTC
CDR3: CASSFPPSSSYEQYF

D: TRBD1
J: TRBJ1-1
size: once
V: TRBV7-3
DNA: TGTGCCAGCAGCTCCTACCCATGGCCGGGACAGGGGAAGGGGACCACTGAAGCTTTCTTT
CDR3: CASSSYPWPGQGKGTTEAFF

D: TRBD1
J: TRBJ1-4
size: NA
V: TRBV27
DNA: TGTGCCAGCAGTCCCCGGGACAGAGTTAATGAAAAACTGTTTTTT
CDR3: CASSPRDRVNEKLFF

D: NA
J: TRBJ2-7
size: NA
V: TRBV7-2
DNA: TGTGCCAGCAGCTTGGGGGCCCCTAATGGGTACGAGCAGTACTTC
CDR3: CASSLGAPNGYEQYF

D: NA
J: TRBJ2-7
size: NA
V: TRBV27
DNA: TGTGCCAGCAGCCGGCGACAGAATTCCTACGAGCAGTACTTC
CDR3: CASSRRQNSYEQYF

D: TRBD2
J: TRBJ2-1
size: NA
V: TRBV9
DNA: TGTGCCAGCAGTAAAGCGGGAGCAGGTAACAATGAGCAGTTCTTC
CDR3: CASSKAGAGNNEQFF

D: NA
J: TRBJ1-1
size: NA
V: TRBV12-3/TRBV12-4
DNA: TGTGCCAGCCTCAGGAACACTGAAGCTTTCTTT
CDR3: CASLRNTEAFF

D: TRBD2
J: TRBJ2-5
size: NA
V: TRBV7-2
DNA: TGTGCCAGCAGCTCGGGACTAGCGGCAACAGAGACCCAGTACTTC
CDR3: CASSSGLAATETQYF